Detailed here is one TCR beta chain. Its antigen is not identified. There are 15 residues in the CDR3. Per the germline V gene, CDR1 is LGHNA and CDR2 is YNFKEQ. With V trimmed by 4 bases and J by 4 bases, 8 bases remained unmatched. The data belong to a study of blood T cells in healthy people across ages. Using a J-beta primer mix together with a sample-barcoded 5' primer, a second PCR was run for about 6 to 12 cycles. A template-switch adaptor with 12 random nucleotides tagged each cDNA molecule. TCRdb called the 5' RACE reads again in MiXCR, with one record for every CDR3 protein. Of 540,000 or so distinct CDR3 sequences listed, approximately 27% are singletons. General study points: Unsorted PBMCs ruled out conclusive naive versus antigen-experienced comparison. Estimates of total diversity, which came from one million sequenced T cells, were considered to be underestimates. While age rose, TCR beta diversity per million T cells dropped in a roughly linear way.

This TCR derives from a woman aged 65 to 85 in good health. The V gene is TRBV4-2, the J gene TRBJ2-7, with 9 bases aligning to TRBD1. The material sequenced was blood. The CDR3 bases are TGTGCCAGCAGCCCCTCCGGGACAGGGCGGTACGAGCAGTACTTC. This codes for CASSPSGTGRYEQYF.